The 7 T cell receptor beta chains listed next were all sequenced from one sample in a study of a mutant IDH1 vaccine in newly diagnosed glioma (dated by TCRdb to the early 2020s). The library was generated by the immunoSEQ multiplex PCR assay. Imported from immuneACCESS, the table was reduced by TCRdb to in-frame sequences with V and J called. These copies leave out some clones; in studies compared against another copy, an unresolved V gene accounts for under half, and the cause of the remainder is not known. The sample records tens of thousands of clones, about 80% of which are singletons. 1.5% to 2% of the sample belongs to the ten largest clones. The time point label, read with the paper, signifies: baseline, week 1 (first vaccination visit). Sample treatment or condition, as interpreted from the label and publication: pre-vaccination baseline after standard-of-care therapy. The sequencing here drew on PBMCs, taken from a glioma patient treated with radiotherapy, temozolomide or both. These TCRs come from a woman between 35 and 50 years old with glioma.

This clone was found once. This chain joins TRBV29-1 and TRBJ2-2, with TRBD1 matching over 9 bases. Trimming at V came to 5 bases and at J to 4 bases, leaving 11 bases not matched to a gene. Germline V CDR1 and CDR2: SQVTM, ANQGSEA. The CDR3 runs 16 residues. CDR3 loop: CSVSNRDREGTGELFF. The CDR3 DNA reads as TGCAGCGTTAGCAACCGGGACAGGGAGGGCACCGGGGAGCTGTTTTTT.

CDR3 DNA sequence: TGTGCCAGCTCACTCTTCCCTCCCGGACAGGACACTGAAGCTTTCTTT. Translation: CASSLFPPGQDTEAFF. The chain carries TRBV18 and TRBJ1-1; 7 bases are shared with TRBD1. CDR3 length: 16 amino acids. With V trimmed by 4 bases and J by 3 bases, 11 bases remained unmatched. CDR1 and CDR2 from the germline V gene are KGHSH and LQKENI.

As regards this clone: This same CDR3 is encoded by further DNA sequences in the sample. The chain couples TRBV5-1 to TRBJ2-3; D call uncertain. The length of the CDR3 is 12 residues. Germline V CDR1 and CDR2: SGHRS, YFSETQ. V was pared by 0 bases and J by 5 bases, with 4 bases between. CDR3 in DNA: TGCGCCAGCAGCTTGGACAGAGATACGCAGTATTTT. This codes for CASSLDRDTQYF.

V is TRBV2 and J is TRBJ1-2; TRBD1 matches 7 bases. The CDR3 has 14 amino acids. J lost 8 bases, V lost 5 bases, and 11 bases had no gene match. Germline V CDR1 and CDR2: SNHLY, FYNNEI. The CDR3 bases are TGTGCCAGCAGTTTTACAGGGGAAGTACAGGGCTACACCTTC. It yields the protein CASSFTGEVQGYTF. Looking up the rest from reference TRBV2 and TRBJ1-2 gives the full variable domain: EPEVTQTPSHQVTQMGQEVILRCVPISNHLYFYWYRQILGQKVEFLVSFYNNEISEKSEIFDDQFSVERPDGSNFTLKIRSTKLEDSAMYFCASSFTGEVQGYTFGSGTRLTVV.

The chain is built from TRBV10-3 and TRBJ2-5; D tentatively fits TRBD1 or TRBD2 (6 bases each). CDR1 is ENHRY and CDR2 is SYGVKD in the germline V gene. V was cut by 6 bases and J by 5 bases, with 19 bases left in between. The length of the CDR3 is 15 residues. The CDR3 reads CAIRREGGKWETQYF. The CDR3 region has the DNA TGTGCCATCAGACGCGAGGGGGGAAAATGGGAGACCCAGTACTTC.

V usage is TRBV18 and J usage is TRBJ2-7; D unclear. Germline loops: CDR1 KGHSH, CDR2 LQKENI. V dropped 3 bases and J dropped 0 bases, with 6 bases sitting between them. This CDR3 contains 13 residues. CDR3 in amino acids: CASSPLNSYEQYF. The CDR3 DNA follows: TGTGCCAGCTCACCTTTGAACTCCTACGAGCAGTACTTC.

This clone appeared a few times. The chain combines TRBV5-6 with TRBJ1-2; 11 positions match TRBD1. The germline gives CDR1 SGHDT, CDR2 YYEEEE. The CDR3 contains 15 residues. V shed 4 bases and J 2 bases; nucleotides not matched to a gene: 4. The CDR3 nucleotides read TGTGCCAGCAGCCCGGGACAGGGGGGGAACTATGGCTACACCTTC. Translation gives CASSPGQGGNYGYTF.